This TCR beta chain was sequenced during a study of shared clonotypes between healthy human individuals (dated by TCRdb to about 2020). Turning to the overall study: A few men and two women, aged 18 to 49 years, made up the cohort. To estimate repertoire size and how much clonotype sharing occurs between individuals, the study deeply sequenced the blood TCR repertoires of five or six healthy adults. Each donor's leukapheresis produced roughly between about 0.8 and 10 billion PBMCs. For each donor, CD4 naive and CD4 memory were each given three plates, CD8 naive was given two plates, and CD8 memory was given one plate. To increase sequencing depth and limit assay-specific biases, TCR repertoire library preparation and sequencing were carried out by different laboratories using diverse techniques.

Using the deep immunoSEQ assay, TCR CDR3 regions were amplified from genomic DNA by multiplex PCR. Extracted genomic DNA from each cell subset was distributed evenly across all wells of several immunoSEQ 96-well plates, and each plate was treated as a replicate. For sorted subsets, each replicate PCR was loaded with around 200 ng genomic DNA, equivalent to approximately 33,000 T cell genomes. Purified libraries were quantified with a Qubit 3.0 fluorometer, sized on a Bioanalyzer 2100, and re-quantified with the KAPA Library Quantification kit. Each immunoSEQ 96-well plate was sequenced on its own single-read 150-cycle Illumina NextSeq 550 flow cell. As for the original processing: Because the immunoSEQ output included only junctional sequences and no quality scores, the filtering could not be the same as the filtering used for full-length reads. To assign V/J genes and CDR3, sequences were annotated using PyIR, a Python wrapper for IgBLAST v1.9, with IMGT germline references. Any read was removed if the V/J assignment was weak (E-value above 1e-6), the CDR3 was missing, or the read contained stop codons, out-of-frame junctions, or ambiguous translated residues. V3J clonotypes were defined as sequences sharing an identical inferred V gene, J gene, and CDR3 amino acid sequence. The percentage overlap between two repertoires was calculated by dividing the number of shared unique clonotypes by the size of the smaller repertoire. Richness of each repertoire was evaluated using RTK rarefaction, the Chao1 estimator, and Recon v2.1 estimates of unobserved clonotypes. Generation probabilities were computed with OLGA for all TCRbeta clonotypes obtained by the gDNA method from several donors. The clones in this table, taken by TCRdb from immuneACCESS, are in-frame only. Not every clone is retained; where verified, under half of the shortfall comes from an unresolved V gene, and the cause of the rest is unknown. V, J and clone size reflect that table, while D and trimming were determined from the DNA. The sample yields around 1 million clones; about 80% were counted once. Around 1.4% of the sample goes to the ten largest clones.

The research as a whole found: The genetic and exposure-history diversity represented was limited by the small number of donors. Incomplete sequencing was indicated by rarefaction of sorted-subset datasets, despite the large sequencing depth. Compared with non-shared clonotypes, the clonotypes found in all four sorted-subset donors had higher generation probabilities. Larger estimated clonotype richness was generally found for naive subsets than for memory subsets. Pairwise subsampling indicated that sequencing depth was expected to affect the degree of clonotype sharing among donors. Sampling was limited to blood, and TCR repertoires in tissue likely differ from TCR repertoires in blood. Across four donors, approximately 5% of naive CD4, roughly 3.4% of naive CD8, around 2.1% of memory CD4, and 0.4% of memory CD8 clonotypes were shared.

The germline V gene (reference sequence) provides CDR1 MNHNY and CDR2 SVGAGI. V is cut by 7 bases and J by 1 base, and the space between the germline ends is 15 bases. There are 15 amino acids in the CDR3, from cysteine to phenylalanine inclusive. Just CDR3 DNA is preserved here, 45 bases in frame from base 1. The donors were healthy, HIV-negative adults who had no recently reported acute infections or vaccinations. Every donor was a Caucasian adult residing in Nashville, Tennessee, USA. CD4+ T cells were enriched through magnetic negative selection, after which naive cells were positively selected on CD45RA and the remaining negative fraction served as the memory subset. Blood was collected by leukapheresis, and PBMCs were isolated by Ficoll-Histopaque density gradient centrifugation and then cryopreserved in liquid nitrogen vapor phase. Purity and quantity of every magnetically sorted T cell population were checked by analytical flow cytometry. From each sorted fraction, genomic DNA was isolated and quantified by UV absorbance on a Nanodrop 2000c.

Details on this clone: Its antigen is unknown. One base away there is no much larger clone; base qualities are not given.

Specimen: memory CD4+ T cells sorted from blood. The intended sense of this specimen's cell subset or site label: CD45RA-negative fraction. The sequence was obtained from a man aged 18 to 30 in good health. The chain is made from TRBV6-6 and TRBJ2-3, with TRBD2 tentatively as D gene (5 bases match). The nucleotide sequence reads TGTGCCAGCAAGGAGGCGGCCTCGGGCACAGATACGCAGTATTTT. The resulting protein is CASKEAASGTDTQYF.